This T cell receptor (beta chain) was retrieved from a study of Tregs in tolerant kidney transplant recipients. V lost 4 bases and J lost 4; bases outside the gene matches: 3. Germline lookup yields CDR1 LGHNA and CDR2 YNFKEQ. The length of the CDR3 is 14 residues. Thawed PBMCs were FACS-sorted into unstimulated CD4+CD25+CD127- regulatory T cells, CD4+CD25- non-regulatory cells, CD4 and CD8 cells. TCRdb's table, derived via immunoSEQ multiplex PCR, lists solely in-frame clones and lacks some. Among 200,000 to 300,000 clones listed, around 82% were seen once. The rearrangement joins TRBV4-2 to TRBJ2-1; 8 nucleotides line up with TRBD2. Input material: CD4+ T cells from blood. The source of this sequence is a human donor in good health. The CDR3 sequence: CASSPLAGYNEQFF. The CDR3 bases are TGTGCCAGCAGCCCATTAGCGGGGTACAATGAGCAGTTCTTC.